Sequencing of this T cell receptor beta chain was carried out in a study of blood T cell repertoires in COVID-19. Using immunoSEQ multiplex PCR, the repertoire was profiled, and TCRdb retains in-frame clones only, with some absent. This table has more than 150,000 clones, around nine tenths appearing once. The sequence was obtained from a man aged 65 to 79 with active or convalescent COVID-19. The sequencing input was peripheral blood.

This chain's CDR3 is CASSLFSQETQYF. CDR3 coding DNA: TGTGCCAGCAGTTTGTTTAGTCAAGAGACCCAGTACTTC. The genes are TRBV12-3 or TRBV12-4 and TRBJ2-5, with D uncertain. V lost 3 bases and J lost 2, with 7 bases in between. The CDR3 has 13 residues.